Each of the 29 T cell receptor beta chains below was sequenced from the same sample in a study of blood T cell repertoires in COVID-19. The data were produced by immunoSEQ multiplex PCR, yet TCRdb's version contains in-frame clones alone and is incomplete. The sample consists of 390,000 or so clones, around 90% of them appearing once. The sample consisted of peripheral blood. All receptors come from a man aged 18 to 29 with active or convalescent COVID-19.

CDR3 nucleotide sequence: TGTGCCAGCAGCCAAGGGGTCTGGGGGGATTGCGATGAGCAGTTCTTC. It is translated as CASSQGVWGDCDEQFF. This chain connects TRBV3-1 (or the pseudogene TRBV3-2) to TRBJ2-1, with D possibly TRBD2 on 6 matching bases. V lost 1 base to trimming and J lost 8 bases, with 18 bases between them. Germline V gives CDR1 LGHDT, CDR2 YNNKEL (reference sequence). The CDR3 has 16 residues.

V and J are TRBV13 and TRBJ2-2; D unresolved. The CDR3 is 13 residues long. The germline gives CDR1 PRHDT, CDR2 FYEKMQ (reference sequence). Trimming left V 5 bases short and J 5 bases short, with 9 bases between. In DNA form, the CDR3 reads TGTGCCAGCAGCGCCCAGGTTACCGGGGAGCTGTTTTTT. This translates into CASSAQVTGELFF.

J is TRBJ2-7 and V is TRBV16, with 9 bases matching TRBD1. Unmatched junction bases numbered 7, after V lost 3 bases and J lost 4 bases. The CDR3 is 15 amino acids. The germline V gene has CDR1 KGHSY and CDR2 FQNENV. CDR3 DNA sequence: TGTGCCAGCAGCCAGCCTCGGACAGGGGCTTACGAGCAGTACTTC. This encodes CASSQPRTGAYEQYF.

Regarding this clone: Other DNA sequences of this sample code for an identical CDR3. This sequence joins TRBV6-5 and TRBJ1-1; D not certain. Germline V gene sequence: CDR1 MNHEY, CDR2 SVGAGI. This CDR3 comprises 13 residues. The V and J ends lost 2 bases and 8 bases respectively, with 12 bases between them. CDR3 sequence reads: CASSYRAGREAFF. Written as DNA, the CDR3 is TGTGCCAGCAGTTACCGGGCGGGTAGAGAAGCTTTCTTT.

V is TRBV7-2 and J is TRBJ2-2; possibly TRBD1 for D (6 bases). Germline V gives CDR1 SGHTA, CDR2 FQGNSA. V was pared by 3 bases and J by 1 base, with 6 bases between. The CDR3 runs to 14 residues. The CDR3 loop is CASSLDRNTGELFF. As DNA, the CDR3 is TGTGCCAGCAGCTTGGACAGGAACACCGGGGAGCTGTTTTTT.

The rearrangement uses TRBV5-6 and TRBJ1-1; 8 positions match TRBD1. This CDR3 is built from 15 residues. V lost 4 bases and J lost 6; bases outside the gene matches: 11. Per germline, CDR1 SGHDT and CDR2 YYEEEE. The CDR3 loop reads CASSPGPDRGAEAFF. As DNA, the CDR3 is TGTGCCAGCAGCCCGGGACCTGACAGGGGCGCTGAAGCTTTCTTT. Combining the CDR3 with reference TRBV5-6 and TRBJ1-1 gives the whole variable domain DAGVTQSPTHLIKTRGQQVTLRCSPKSGHDTVSWYQQALGQGPQFIFQYYEEEERQRGNFPDRFSGHQFPNYSSELNVNALLLGDSALYLCASSPGPDRGAEAFFGQGTRLTVV.

The rearrangement links TRBV3-1 (or the pseudogene TRBV3-2) to TRBJ1-2; D not certain. With 0 bases removed from V and 8 bases from J, the gap between germline ends came to 10 bases. From germline, CDR1 is LGHDT and CDR2 YNNKEL (reference sequence). The CDR3 is 13 amino acids. The CDR3 protein is CASSQETLSGYTF. CDR3 DNA: TGTGCCAGCAGCCAAGAGACATTGTCCGGCTACACCTTC.

The gene calls are TRBV28 and TRBJ1-2; 7 positions match TRBD1. V was clipped by 2 bases and J by 5 bases; unmatched bases: 14. Germline V lookup: CDR1 MDHEN, CDR2 SYDVKM. This CDR3 region has 17 residues. CDR3 protein: CASSLSRRPRGVYGYTF. CDR3 DNA: TGTGCCAGCAGTTTAAGCCGCCGTCCCAGGGGGGTTTATGGCTACACCTTC.

The rearrangement joins TRBV7-3 to TRBJ2-1; TRBD1 aligns across 8 bases. The V and J ends lost 4 bases and 7 bases, in that order; junction bases with no gene match: 12. CDR1 and CDR2 (germline): SGHTA, FQGTGA. The CDR3 totals 16 residues. The CDR3 DNA reads as TGTGCCAGCAGCTCACGTCCTACCGACAGGGGTAATGAGCAGTTCTTC. Protein product: CASSSRPTDRGNEQFF.

This sequence joins TRBV19 and TRBJ2-2; D is ambiguous. CDR3 length: 14 residues. Germline V gene sequence: CDR1 LNHDA, CDR2 SQIVND (reference sequence). The V and J ends lost 9 bases and 7 bases respectively, with 18 bases between them. The CDR3 reads CASQIPYGGGELFF. As DNA, the CDR3 is TGTGCCAGCCAAATCCCGTACGGCGGCGGGGAGCTGTTTTTT.

This chain links TRBV9 with TRBJ1-5; TRBD1 might be the D (6 bases). Between the trimmed V and J ends, which lost 0 bases and 6 bases, there was a span of 10 bases. The germline gives CDR1 SGDLS, CDR2 YYNGEE. The CDR3 has 14 residues. The CDR3 spells CASSVEGVGQPQHF. The DNA of the CDR3 is TGTGCCAGCAGCGTAGAGGGGGTTGGTCAGCCCCAGCATTTT.

DNA of the CDR3: TGTGCCACCGCCCGGGGGGTCCAAGAGACCCAGTACTTC. This sequence encodes CATARGVQETQYF. V gene TRBV7-2 combines with J gene TRBJ2-5, with 7 bases lining up with TRBD2. J was trimmed by 1 base and V by 10 bases; bases with no gene match: 6. The germline gives CDR1 SGHTA, CDR2 FQGNSA. The CDR3 has 13 residues.

The V gene is TRBV7-3, the J gene TRBJ2-1, with a possible D match to TRBD1 (6 bases). Germline V gene data show CDR1 as SGHTA and CDR2 as FQGTGA. There are 16 residues in the CDR3. V dropped 5 bases and J dropped 4 bases, with 18 bases sitting between them. The CDR3 DNA reads TGTGCCAGCAGCGAAAGGGGGACCTTTCCTTACAATGAGCAGTTCTTC. Amino acid sequence: CASSERGTFPYNEQFF. The full variable domain, completed using reference TRBV7-3 and TRBJ2-1, is GAGVSQTPSNKVTEKGKYVELRCDPISGHTALYWYRQSLGQGPEFLIYFQGTGAADDSGLPNDRFFAVRPEGSVSTLKIQRTERGDSAVYLCASSERGTFPYNEQFFGPGTRLTVL.

DNA of the CDR3: TGTGCCAGCAGGTCGGGACAGGGGGCAGGCAACACTGAAGCTTTCTTT. Amino acid sequence: CASRSGQGAGNTEAFF. The chain has TRBV5-4 and TRBJ1-1, with TRBD1 matching 12 bases. This CDR3 has 16 amino acids. V lost 5 bases and J lost 2; bases outside the gene matches: 7. Germline loops: CDR1 SGHNT, CDR2 YYREEE (reference sequence).

The V call is TRBV2, the J call TRBJ1-4; 8 nucleotides match TRBD1. This CDR3 is 17 amino acids long. J was trimmed by 5 bases and V by 9 bases; bases with no gene match: 17. CDR1 and CDR2 from the germline V gene are SNHLY and FYNNEI. The CDR3 loop is CASRPRTGRGLNEKLFF. For the CDR3, the DNA is TGTGCCAGTCGACCGCGGACAGGGAGGGGTTTGAATGAAAAACTGTTTTTT.

The rearrangement links TRBV28 to TRBJ2-1; a weak D match, TRBD2 (6 bases). V was trimmed by 4 bases and J by 5 bases, leaving 12 bases between them. The CDR3 has 14 amino acids. Germline CDR1 reads MDHEN; CDR2 reads SYDVKM. As DNA, the CDR3 is TGTGCCAGCAGTTCGGGGGTGTCCCACAATGAGCAGTTCTTC. It is translated as CASSSGVSHNEQFF.

The chain employs TRBV11-3 and TRBJ2-1; a weak D match, TRBD1 (5 bases). The CDR3 runs to 15 residues. V lost 0 bases and J 2 bases, leaving 8 bases between the germline ends. Germline loops: CDR1 SGHNT, CDR2 YENEEA. The CDR3 loop reads CASSLDSGTYNEQFF. The CDR3 nucleotides are TGTGCCAGCAGCTTAGACTCAGGGACCTACAATGAGCAGTTCTTC.

V usage is TRBV27 and J usage is TRBJ1-2; 10 nucleotides line up with TRBD1. J lost 6 bases, V lost 6 bases, and 13 bases had no gene match. Germline V gene lookup returns CDR1 MNHEY and CDR2 SMNVEV (reference sequence). This CDR3 is built from 16 residues. CDR3 amino acids: CASSKTGTGVLHGYTF. The CDR3 region has the DNA TGTGCCAGCAGCAAAACCGGGACAGGGGTTTTACATGGCTACACCTTC.

V is TRBV2 and J is TRBJ1-1; no definite D call. The CDR3 totals 14 residues. V dropped 4 bases and J dropped 0 bases, with 9 bases sitting between them. Germline CDR1 and CDR2: SNHLY and FYNNEI. The CDR3 sequence is CASSVSGMNTEAFF. The CDR3 DNA reads TGTGCCAGCAGTGTATCCGGGATGAACACTGAAGCTTTCTTT.

V is TRBV5-5 and J is TRBJ1-6, with a tentative D call TRBD1 (5 bases). Germline CDR1 and CDR2: SGHKS and YYEKEE (reference sequence). The CDR3 runs 14 residues. The V and J ends lost 4 bases and 7 bases respectively, with 12 bases between them. The CDR3 DNA is TGTGCCAGCAGCCCCCCCCGGGGGAATTCACCCCTCCACTTT. Translation: CASSPPRGNSPLHF.

The rearrangement uses TRBV7-3 and TRBJ1-5; weak D call: TRBD1 (6 bases). V was clipped by 1 base and J by 5 bases, with 12 bases between them. This CDR3 is 15 amino acids long. Germline values: CDR1 SGHTA, CDR2 FQGTGA. The CDR3 sequence is CASSLRGKGDQPQHF. The CDR3 DNA reads TGTGCCAGCAGCTTAAGAGGGAAGGGGGATCAGCCCCAGCATTTT.

The V call is TRBV27, the J call TRBJ2-7; possibly TRBD1 for D (6 bases). CDR1 is MNHEY and CDR2 is SMNVEV in the germline V gene (reference sequence). This CDR3 has 13 amino acids. The V end was cut by 8 bases, the J end by 1 base, with 12 bases between. CDR3 coding DNA: TGTGCCAGCGCCAGGGGCAGATCCTACGAGCAGTACTTC. This codes for CASARGRSYEQYF.

This chain joins TRBV3-1 (or the pseudogene TRBV3-2) and TRBJ1-4; 8 positions match TRBD1. The ends lost 8 bases at V and 5 bases at J; junction bases unmatched: 16. CDR3 length equals 17 residues. CDR1 and CDR2 (germline): LGHDT, YNNKEL (reference sequence). CDR3 amino acids: CASSKRLRQGTNEKLFF. In nucleotides, the CDR3 is TGTGCCAGCTCCAAGCGGTTGCGACAGGGGACGAATGAAAAACTGTTTTTT.

A few counts support this clone. This chain joins TRBV10-2 and TRBJ1-2; D is uncertain. This CDR3 comprises 15 residues. Trimming shortened V by 0 bases and J by 0 bases, and 8 bases separated the two germline ends. Per germline, CDR1 WSHSY and CDR2 SAAADI. CDR3 residues: CASSESTPANYGYTF. DNA for the CDR3: TGCGCCAGCAGTGAGTCCACTCCCGCTAACTATGGCTACACCTTC.

This chain connects TRBV7-3 to TRBJ2-1; 11 nucleotides agree with TRBD2. Germline CDR1 and CDR2: SGHTA and FQGTGA. The CDR3 contains 16 residues. Trimming at V came to 1 base and at J to 4 bases, leaving 3 bases not matched to a gene. The CDR3 is CASSLRASGGYNEQFF. The CDR3 coding sequence is TGTGCCAGCAGCTTAAGGGCTAGCGGGGGGTACAATGAGCAGTTCTTC.

The J gene is TRBJ2-5, the V gene TRBV29-1; D is uncertain. CDR1 SQVTM and CDR2 ANQGSEA come from the germline V gene. This CDR3 has 13 amino acids. The V and J ends lost 2 bases and 2 bases respectively, with 9 bases between them. The CDR3 region has the DNA TGCAGCGTTGAAATGAGGTGGCAAGAGACCCAGTACTTC. Protein product: CSVEMRWQETQYF.

In this sample, this clone turned up a few times. The CDR3 nucleotides are TGTGCCAGCAGTTTAAGCCAAGGGGGCGCGCGGGCTTTCTTT. Translated: CASSLSQGGARAFF. This chain links TRBV28 with TRBJ1-1, with 7 bases lining up with TRBD1. V lost 2 bases and J lost 11; bases outside the gene matches: 11. This CDR3 has 14 residues. CDR1 and CDR2 (germline): MDHEN, SYDVKM.

The CDR3 here is CASSPLSGERNSPLHF. The CDR3 DNA reads as TGCGCCAGCAGCCCCTTGTCGGGGGAGAGGAATTCACCCCTCCACTTT. The chain employs TRBV4-1 and TRBJ1-6; D might be TRBD1 (5 bases). This CDR3 comprises 16 residues. In germline, CDR1 is MGHRA, CDR2 YSYEKL. Between the trimmed V and J ends, which lost 4 bases and 7 bases, there was a span of 17 bases.

This chain links TRBV4-2 with TRBJ2-3; 9 bases match TRBD2. There are 15 residues in the CDR3. Germline-derived CDR1 and CDR2 are LGHNA and YNFKEQ. V shed 1 base and J 6 bases; nucleotides not matched to a gene: 5. The CDR3 loop is CASSQGRGGGDTQYF. In DNA form, the CDR3 reads TGTGCCAGCAGCCAAGGGCGGGGGGGCGGTGATACGCAGTATTTT.